Each of the 9 T cell receptor beta chains below was sequenced from the same sample in a study of technical replicates of blood from a few donors. TCRdb keeps only in-frame clones here, not all; method: immunoSEQ multiplex PCR. The table has under 85,000 clones, roughly 94% seen once. Sequencing input: T cells isolated from PBMCs. The receptors were sampled from a human donor in good health.

The chain has TRBV2 and TRBJ1-1, with D possibly being TRBD1 (6 bases). This CDR3 has 14 residues. The germline V and J ends were trimmed by 8 bases and 6 bases, with 19 bases remaining between them. Germline V gene sequence: CDR1 SNHLY, CDR2 FYNNEI. CDR3 nucleotide sequence: TGTGCCAGCCGTGGGGCAGGGGCGAGGCCTGAAGCTTTCTTT. Encoded protein: CASRGAGARPEAFF.

Remarks on this clone: An end of the junction differs from the germline gene, which may be a read error. V usage is TRBV10-1 and J usage is TRBJ2-7, with 8 bases fitting TRBD1. Germline V CDR1 and CDR2: WNHNN, SYGVQD (reference sequence). The CDR3 runs to 15 residues. The CDR3, as DNA: TGCGCAAGCAAGGATCGGGGCAGGGGGCCCGACGAGCAGTACTTC. Its protein product is CASKDRGRGPDEQYF.

The V call is TRBV7-9, the J call TRBJ2-1, with D possibly matching TRBD2 (6 bases). Germline lookup yields CDR1 SEHNR and CDR2 FQNEAQ (reference sequence). Trimming removed 4 bases at V and 7 bases at J, with 20 bases between. CDR3 length: 16 amino acids. CDR3 sequence reads: CASSSWDSRALNEQFF. For the CDR3, the DNA is TGTGCCAGCAGCTCATGGGACTCCCGGGCCCTAAATGAGCAGTTCTTC.

V and J are TRBV7-9 and TRBJ1-4; a weak D match, TRBD1 (5 bases). This CDR3 is built from 16 residues. The germline V and J ends were trimmed by 2 bases and 7 bases, with 17 bases remaining between them. Germline-derived CDR1 and CDR2 are SEHNR and FQNEAQ (reference sequence). Here the CDR3 reads CASSLTGAPGGEKLFF. CDR3 DNA sequence: TGTGCCAGCAGCTTAACTGGGGCCCCCGGCGGTGAAAAACTGTTTTTT.

V gene TRBV2 combines with J gene TRBJ1-2, with a possible D match to TRBD1 (5 bases). Germline lookup yields CDR1 SNHLY and CDR2 FYNNEI. This CDR3 is 13 amino acids long. V was trimmed by 6 bases and J by 4 bases, leaving 12 bases between them. In nucleotides, the CDR3 is TGTGCCAGCAGACCCCTTAGGGGCTATGGCTACACCTTC. It translates to CASRPLRGYGYTF. The variable domain in full, with the rest retrieved from reference TRBV2 and TRBJ1-2, is EPEVTQTPSHQVTQMGQEVILRCVPISNHLYFYWYRQILGQKVEFLVSFYNNEISEKSEIFDDQFSVERPDGSNFTLKIRSTKLEDSAMYFCASRPLRGYGYTFGSGTRLTVV.

Only one count was recorded for this clone. The V and J genes are TRBV4-1 and TRBJ1-2, with no clear D. V lost 0 bases, J lost 8 bases, and 13 bases lay in between. The CDR3 has 14 amino acids. Germline CDR1 MGHRA, CDR2 YSYEKL. The CDR3, as DNA: TGCGCCAGCAGCCAAGATCCGGCGGGCGGAGGCTACACCTTC. Protein product: CASSQDPAGGGYTF.

J is TRBJ2-7 and V is TRBV5-1, with D possibly matching TRBD1 (5 bases). The germline V gene encodes CDR1 SGHRS and CDR2 YFSETQ. Trimming took off 1 base at V and 5 bases at J, with 13 bases between the two ends. The CDR3 loop spans 14 amino acids. The CDR3 loop is CASSLFDQGNEQYF. The CDR3 bases are TGCGCCAGCAGCTTGTTCGACCAGGGTAACGAGCAGTACTTC.

The chain uses TRBV9 and TRBJ1-1; 9 nucleotides agree with TRBD1. This CDR3 has 13 residues. Germline-derived CDR1 and CDR2 are SGDLS and YYNGEE. With V trimmed by 5 bases and J by 6 bases, 5 bases remained unmatched. In DNA form, the CDR3 reads TGTGCCAGCAGGGGACAGGGTTTCTCTGAAGCTTTCTTT. Amino acid sequence: CASRGQGFSEAFF.

V and J are TRBV19 and TRBJ1-1, with a weak D call TRBD1 (5 bases). Germline V gives CDR1 LNHDA, CDR2 SQIVND (reference sequence). This CDR3 has 15 residues. The germline V and J ends were trimmed by 5 bases and 5 bases, with 18 bases remaining between them. The CDR3 DNA reads as TGTGCCAGTAGTCGTGGGGCTTTCGGTACTACTGAAGCTTTCTTT. Protein: CASSRGAFGTTEAFF.